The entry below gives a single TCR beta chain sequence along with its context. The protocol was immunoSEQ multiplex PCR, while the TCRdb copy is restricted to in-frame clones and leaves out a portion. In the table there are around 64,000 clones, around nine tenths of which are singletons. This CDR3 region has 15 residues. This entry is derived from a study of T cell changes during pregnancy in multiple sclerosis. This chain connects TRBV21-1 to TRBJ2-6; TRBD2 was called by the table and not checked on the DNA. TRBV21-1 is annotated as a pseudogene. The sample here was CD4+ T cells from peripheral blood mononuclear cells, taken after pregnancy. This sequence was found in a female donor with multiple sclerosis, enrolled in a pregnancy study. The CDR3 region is CASSKGSSGANVLTF. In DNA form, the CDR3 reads TGTGCCAGCAGCAAAGGGAGCTCTGGGGCCAACGTCCTGACTTTC.